These T cell receptor beta chains were read from a single sample in a study of metastatic and nonmetastatic thyroid tumors. MiXCR reprocessed the PCR reads for TCRdb. The table shows fewer than 6,000 clones, with roughly 32% occurring only once. The sequenced sample was adjacent normal tissue. The receptors come from a female donor with papillary thyroid cancer or a benign thyroid nodule (not recorded which). Some clones in this sample may be carry-over from other donors' samples. Each CDR3 is given with its conserved first and last residue. D genes are given only for firm matches. The size entry is marked missing in some rows and otherwise reads once, few, many or a size class.

cdr3_length	v_call	j_call	clone_size	d_call	cdr3_aa	cdr3_nt
15	TRBV6-2/TRBV6-3	TRBJ1-5	.	.	CASRRGSYSNQPQHF	TGTGCCAGCAGGAGGGGGAGTTATAGCAATCAGCCCCAGCATTTT
12	TRBV20-1	TRBJ2-7	.	.	CSAMGPGDTQYF	TGCAGTGCCATGGGACCAGGGGATACCCAGTACTTC
15	TRBV12-3/TRBV12-4	TRBJ2-3	few	TRBD2	CASSLGDYDTDTQYF	TGTGCCAGCAGCTTAGGGGACTACGACACAGATACGCAGTATTTT
15	TRBV29-1	TRBJ2-5	few	TRBD2	CSVAASGGAVETQYF	TGCAGCGTTGCGGCTAGCGGGGGGGCTGTGGAGACCCAGTACTTC
15	TRBV11-2	TRBJ2-7	medium-sized	.	CASSLTFSGINEQYF	TGTGCCAGCAGCTTAACGTTTTCGGGGATCAACGAGCAGTACTTC
18	TRBV6-5	TRBJ1-2	few	TRBD1	CASSHPPGTGGTFYGYTF	TGTGCCAGCAGTCACCCCCCCGGGACAGGGGGGACTTTCTATGGCTACACCTTC
12	TRBV20-1	TRBJ1-6	few	.	CSAGRTNSPLHF	TGCAGTGCCGGTAGGACCAATTCACCCCTCCACTTT
15	TRBV7-2	TRBJ1-1	medium-sized	.	CASSRSISMNTEAFF	TGTGCCAGCAGCCGATCAATCTCGATGAACACTGAAGCTTTCTTT
14	TRBV6-1	TRBJ1-1	large	.	CASRRDSWNTEAFF	TGTGCCAGCAGAAGGGACTCTTGGAACACTGAAGCTTTCTTT
20	TRBV13	TRBJ2-2	.	TRBD2	CASSLAGLAGVGASTGELFF	TGTGCCAGCAGCCTTGCGGGACTAGCGGGAGTTGGGGCGAGTACCGGGGAGCTGTTTTTT
13	TRBV6-9	TRBJ2-5	.	.	CASSLGLFETQYF	TGTGCCAGCAGTTTGGGACTGTTTGAGACCCAGTACTTC
15	TRBV6-2/TRBV6-3	TRBJ1-3	.	.	CASSASSSQGNTIYF	TGTGCCAGCAGTGCTAGCAGCTCACAGGGAAACACCATATATTTT
13	TRBV28	TRBJ2-1	large	TRBD1	CASRKTGDHEQFF	TGTGCCAGCAGAAAGACAGGGGACCATGAGCAGTTCTTC
15	TRBV11-2	TRBJ1-4	.	.	CASSLEVEPGGKLFF	TGTGCCAGCAGCTTAGAGGTGGAACCCGGCGGAAAACTGTTTTTT
17	TRBV30	TRBJ2-6	.	TRBD1	CARMDRTGVSVANVLTF	TGTGCCCGGATGGATCGGACAGGGGTCTCTGTGGCCAACGTCCTGACTTTC
14	TRBV19	TRBJ2-5	few	TRBD2	CASSIPSGKETQYF	TGTGCCAGTAGTATACCTAGCGGGAAAGAGACCCAGTACTTC
16	TRBV9	TRBJ2-7	.	TRBD1	CASSPRSGTGSYDQYF	TGTGCCAGCAGCCCTCGCTCCGGGACAGGGTCCTACGATCAGTACTTC
16	TRBV7-9	TRBJ2-1	medium-sized	.	CASSHQGFGSYNEQFF	TGTGCCAGCAGCCATCAAGGGTTTGGCTCCTACAATGAGCAGTTCTTC
12	TRBV30	TRBJ2-2	.	.	CDWSFRAGELLF	TGTGACTGGAGTTTCAGGGCCGGCGAGCTGTTGTTT
14	TRBV6-1	TRBJ1-1	few	.	CASRGKGSFTEAFF	TGTGCCAGCAGGGGAAAGGGGAGTTTCACTGAAGCTTTCTTT
17	TRBV11-1	TRBJ2-7	.	TRBD1	CASSPTSGTGGIYEQYF	TGTGCCAGCAGTCCTACATCCGGGACAGGGGGCATCTACGAGCAGTACTTC
13	TRBV5-1	TRBJ2-7	once	TRBD1	CASSLSRGLEQYF	TGCGCCAGCAGCTTGTCCAGGGGGCTTGAGCAGTACTTC
14	TRBV11-2	TRBJ2-7	few	TRBD1	CASSLGQGAYEQYF	TGTGCCAGCAGCTTAGGCCAGGGGGCATACGAGCAGTACTTC
15	TRBV25-1	TRBJ2-3	.	TRBD1	CASSGNRGDTDTQYF	TGTGCCAGCAGTGGAAACAGGGGGGACACAGATACGCAGTATTTT
13	TRBV11-2	TRBJ1-6	medium-sized	.	CATQKQKNSPLHF	TGTGCCACCCAGAAACAGAAAAATTCACCCCTCCACTTT
18	TRBV5-1	TRBJ1-3	.	.	CASSLATAGLSSGNTIYF	TGCGCCAGCAGCTTGGCGACGGCGGGACTGTCGTCTGGAAACACCATATATTTT
19	TRBV6-6	TRBJ1-5	medium-sized	TRBD1	CASSSGTGVRGTGNQPQHF	TGTGCCAGCAGTTCCGGGACAGGGGTAAGAGGTACCGGTAATCAGCCCCAGCATTTT
13	TRBV2	TRBJ1-2	few	.	CASSVKGGDGYTF	TGTGCCAGCAGTGTAAAGGGAGGTGATGGCTACACCTTC
17	TRBV5-1	TRBJ2-7	medium-sized	.	CASSLPHEGGWSYEQYF	TGCGCCAGCAGCTTGCCCCACGAGGGGGGTTGGTCCTACGAGCAGTACTTC
16	TRBV2	TRBJ2-1	.	.	CASSEGLGTPDNEQFF	TGTGCCAGCAGTGAAGGCTTGGGGACCCCGGACAATGAGCAGTTCTTC
17	TRBV6-1	TRBJ2-7	.	.	CASSQAVQVFGLYEQYF	TGTGCCAGCAGTCAAGCCGTACAGGTGTTTGGATTATACGAGCAGTACTTC
18	TRBV6-5	TRBJ2-2	.	TRBD2	CASSYSGGFEASTGELFF	TGTGCCAGCAGTTACTCGGGAGGGTTTGAGGCTAGCACCGGGGAGCTGTTTTTT
17	TRBV20-1	TRBJ2-1	.	.	CSARDRRGLSSYNEQFF	TGCAGTGCTAGAGATCGGCGGGGCCTTAGCTCCTACAATGAGCAGTTCTTC
14	TRBV7-3	TRBJ2-7	few	.	CASSSGTQPYEQYF	TGTGCCAGCAGCTCCGGGACTCAGCCCTACGAGCAGTACTTC
15	TRBV11-3	TRBJ2-3	.	.	CASSWGSGGTDTQYF	TGTGCCAGCAGCTGGGGGTCGGGGGGCACAGATACGCAGTATTTT
15	TRBV28	TRBJ1-2	.	.	CASSSPRSGNLGYTF	TGTGCCAGCAGTTCACCCCGTTCGGGGAACTTGGGCTACACCTTC
17	TRBV7-9	TRBJ2-3	many	TRBD2	CASSTGLAGGPTDTQYF	TGTGCCAGCAGTACGGGACTAGCGGGGGGGCCAACAGATACGCAGTATTTT
14	TRBV6-4	TRBJ1-1	few	.	CASTGTARDTGASF	TGTGCCAGCACCGGGACGGCAAGGGACACTGGAGCTTCCTTT
14	TRBV6-5	TRBJ2-7	few	.	CASSYGPERYEQYF	TGTGCCAGCAGTTACGGGCCGGAACGCTACGAGCAGTACTTC
16	TRBV5-5	TRBJ2-7	.	.	CASSLELAGVREEQYF	TGTGCCAGCAGCTTGGAGTTAGCTGGGGTTCGGGAGGAGCAGTACTTC
13	TRBV10-3	TRBJ1-6	.	.	CAISSSYNSPLHF	TGTGCCATCAGCAGCTCCTATAATTCACCCCTCCACTTT
16	TRBV19	TRBJ2-7	.	.	CATYIVEGVHLYEQYF	TGTGCCACATACATTGTCGAGGGAGTCCATCTTTACGAGCAGTACTTC
14	TRBV29-1	TRBJ2-1	many	.	CSVVRLTSYNERFF	TGCAGCGTTGTAAGGCTAACCTCCTACAATGAGCGGTTCTTC